This is a list of T cell receptor beta chains from one sample in a study of shared clonotypes between healthy human individuals. The assay was immunoSEQ multiplex PCR, and TCRdb's table has in-frame clones only and misses some. The sample shows some 1,400,000 clones, roughly 95% of them seen only once. Input material: naive CD4+ T cells sorted from blood. The source of these receptors is a man aged 25 to 40 in good health. CDR3s include the opening cysteine and the closing phenylalanine or tryptophan. The D gene is left open where the match is weak. For some rows the clone size is stated as once, few or many, or as a class when expanded; others skip it.

V gene	clone size	CDR3 length	D gene	J gene	CDR3 DNA	CDR3 protein
TRBV18	NA	14	NA	TRBJ2-7	TGTGCCAGCTCACCACCGATCAAGGGCTACGAGCAGTACTTC	CASSPPIKGYEQYF
TRBV7-6	NA	14	NA	TRBJ2-3	TGTGCCAGCAGCCCAATGGCAAGCACAGATACGCAGTATTTT	CASSPMASTDTQYF
TRBV5-6	NA	14	TRBD2	TRBJ2-1	TGTGCCAGCAGCTCGGGACTAGCTCGAGATGAGCAGTTCTTC	CASSSGLARDEQFF
TRBV7-6	NA	12	NA	TRBJ2-1	TGTGCCAGCAGTCCTCGGTCGAATGAGCAGTTCTTC	CASSPRSNEQFF
TRBV4-1	NA	17	TRBD2	TRBJ2-1	TGCGCCAGCAGCCAAGGAAGCGGGAGGGCCCCGATTAATGAGCAGTTCTTC	CASSQGSGRAPINEQFF
TRBV7-2	few	13	NA	TRBJ1-4	TGTGCCAGCAGCTTCGGCACGCCTAAAAAACTGTTTTTT	CASSFGTPKKLFF
TRBV14	NA	11	TRBD2	TRBJ2-1	TGTGCCAGCAGCATAGCGGGCAGGCAGTTCTTC	CASSIAGRQFF
TRBV15	NA	18	NA	TRBJ1-5	TGTGCCACCAGCAGAACCCGAAGGAGGGGAATTGGGGATCAGCCCCAGCATTTT	CATSRTRRRGIGDQPQHF
TRBV5-5	NA	17	NA	TRBJ1-5	TGTGCCAGCAGCTTGGACCACCCGGGACGGCCAAATCAGCCCCAGCATTTT	CASSLDHPGRPNQPQHF
TRBV4-2	NA	14	NA	TRBJ2-7	TGTGCCAGCAGTCAAGAGGCTGTTTCCTACGAGCAGTACTTC	CASSQEAVSYEQYF
TRBV15	NA	14	NA	TRBJ1-2	TGTGCCACCAGCAGAGATCTAGGTGGTGGTGGCTACACCTTC	CATSRDLGGGGYTF
TRBV20-1	NA	11	NA	TRBJ1-1	TGCAGTGCGCCTGCTGAGGGGGGAGCTTTCTTT	CSAPAEGGAFF
TRBV7-2	NA	14	TRBD1	TRBJ1-1	TGTGCCAGCAGTCCGATGACAGGGAGCCCTGAAGCTTTCTTT	CASSPMTGSPEAFF
TRBV18	NA	15	NA	TRBJ1-5	TGTGCCAGCTCACTCACGACAGGCGGCAATCAGCCCCAGCATTTT	CASSLTTGGNQPQHF
TRBV5-1	few	14	NA	TRBJ1-5	TGCGCCAGCAGCTTGGGGGACACCAATCAGCCCCAGCATTTT	CASSLGDTNQPQHF
TRBV6-6	NA	13	NA	TRBJ2-1	TGTGCCAGCAGTCGACAGAGCTACAATGAGCAGTTCTTC	CASSRQSYNEQFF
TRBV27	NA	14	NA	TRBJ1-2	TGTGCCAGCAGTCCAAGAACGCTGGGCTATGGCTACACCTTC	CASSPRTLGYGYTF
TRBV28	NA	15	TRBD1	TRBJ1-5	TGTGCCAGCAGCCAAAGACAGGGCGGCAATCAGCCCCAGCATTTT	CASSQRQGGNQPQHF
TRBV6-1	NA	14	NA	TRBJ2-7	TGTGCCAGCAGTACGGCTAGCCTCATCTACGAGCAGTACTTC	CASSTASLIYEQYF
TRBV6-1	NA	13	NA	TRBJ2-7	TGTGCCAGCACCGGTTCGGTCTCCTACGAGCAGTACTTC	CASTGSVSYEQYF
TRBV7-2	once	16	TRBD2	TRBJ2-5	TGTGCCAGCAGCTTCCAAGCGGGAGGGAACCAAGAGACCCAGTACTTC	CASSFQAGGNQETQYF
TRBV7-9	NA	17	NA	TRBJ2-1	TGTGCCAGCAGCTTAAATACCGGTTTCAGGGTCCACAATGAGCAGTTCTTC	CASSLNTGFRVHNEQFF
TRBV7-9	once	16	NA	TRBJ2-1	TGTGCCAGCAGCCCTGGGACATCAGGGCCTTACAATGAGCAGTTCTTC	CASSPGTSGPYNEQFF
TRBV5-1	NA	18	NA	TRBJ2-3	TGCGCCAGCAGACAAAAGGGTAGCGGAGTCTCACCCACAGATACGCAGTATTTT	CASRQKGSGVSPTDTQYF
TRBV28	NA	14	NA	TRBJ2-6	TGTGCCAGCAGACGAGAGGCTGGGGCCAACGTCCTGACTTTC	CASRREAGANVLTF